This TCR beta chain was identified in a study of shared clonotypes between healthy human individuals. Study-level background: Serving as donors were a couple of women and a few men, whose ages spanned 18 to 49.

The data were produced by immunoSEQ multiplex PCR, yet TCRdb's version contains in-frame clones alone and is incomplete. The sample has 150,000 to 200,000 clones; approximately 60% are singletons. Whole-study results and caveats: Sequencing of the sorted subsets was shown by rarefaction to be incomplete despite large depth.

V lost 6 bases, J lost 0 bases, and 6 bases lay in between. CDR1 MDHEN and CDR2 SYDVKM come from the germline V gene. The CDR3 loop spans 13 amino acids. Remarks on this clone: The antigen is unknown.

This TCR derives from a man aged 25 to 40 in good health. Material: memory CD4+ T cells sorted from blood. Subset indicated: CD45RA-negative fraction. This rearrangement joins TRBV28 to TRBJ1-5, with D possibly being TRBD1 (5 bases). CDR3 loop: CASRDNSNQPQHF. CDR3 nucleotide sequence: TGTGCCAGCAGGGACAATAGCAATCAGCCCCAGCATTTT.